Following are 14 T cell receptor beta chains from one sample sequenced in a study of technical replicates of blood from a handful of donors. The data were produced by immunoSEQ multiplex PCR, yet TCRdb's version contains in-frame clones alone and is incomplete. Here the sample spans some 82,000 clones, approximately 97% being singletons. The sequenced sample consisted of T cells isolated from PBMCs. These receptors were taken from a human donor in good health.

V and J are TRBV5-1 and TRBJ2-6, with D unclear. The CDR3 runs to 14 residues. In germline, CDR1 is SGHRS, CDR2 YFSETQ. V shed 4 bases and J shed 2 bases, with 7 bases lying between them. CDR3 bases: TGCGCCAGCAGCCCAAATCCTGGGGCCAACGTCCTGACTTTC. It encodes CASSPNPGANVLTF.

The genes are TRBV2 and TRBJ1-4, with D possibly being TRBD1 (6 bases). Germline V lookup: CDR1 SNHLY, CDR2 FYNNEI. This CDR3 has 15 amino acids. V lost 4 bases to trimming and J lost 8 bases, with 17 bases between them. The CDR3 bases are TGTGCCAGCAGTGGGACCAGGGGAATGGAGGAAAAACTGTTTTTT. Translated, it gives CASSGTRGMEEKLFF.

V is TRBV6-5 and J is TRBJ2-7, with 8 bases that match TRBD1. Per germline, CDR1 MNHEY and CDR2 SVGAGI. V was clipped by 4 bases and J by 0 bases; unmatched bases: 2. The CDR3 consists of 14 residues. The CDR3 region is CASSSQGGSYEQYF. CDR3 nucleotide sequence: TGTGCCAGCAGTTCACAGGGGGGCTCCTACGAGCAGTACTTC.

The CDR3 region is CASSDSGNRGASSYNEQFF. CDR3 in DNA: TGCGCCAGCAGCGACTCCGGAAACCGAGGAGCTAGCTCCTACAATGAGCAGTTCTTC. The chain links TRBV4-1 to TRBJ2-1; no clear D. The CDR3 has 19 amino acids. Trimming left V 5 bases short and J 0 bases short, with 23 bases between. Germline assignment: CDR1 MGHRA and CDR2 YSYEKL.

In its sample, this clone was seen once. J is TRBJ2-3 and V is TRBV28, with D maybe TRBD1 (5 bases). Per germline, CDR1 MDHEN and CDR2 SYDVKM. Trimming removed 3 bases from V and 4 bases from J, with 17 bases in between. The CDR3 contains 16 residues. This chain's CDR3 is CASSFWGSESPDTQYF. The DNA of the CDR3 is TGTGCCAGCAGTTTCTGGGGCAGCGAGAGCCCAGATACGCAGTATTTT. The full variable domain, with the rest looked up from reference TRBV28 and TRBJ2-3, is DVKVTQSSRYLVKRTGEKVFLECVQDMDHENMFWYRQDPGLGLRLIYFSYDVKMKEKGDIPEGYSVSREKKERFSLILESASTNQTSMYLCASSFWGSESPDTQYFGPGTRLTVL.

The sample holds one count of this clone. This CDR3 reads CASSHPGWGQYF. The CDR3 coding sequence is TGCGCCAGCAGCCACCCGGGGTGGGGGCAGTACTTC. V usage is TRBV4-1 and J usage is TRBJ2-7; D possibly corresponds to TRBD2 (5 bases). Trimming took 3 bases from V and 9 from J, leaving 12 bases between them. CDR1 is MGHRA and CDR2 is YSYEKL in the germline V gene. The CDR3 runs 12 residues.

V gene TRBV23-1 combines with J gene TRBJ2-1; D may be TRBD2 (5 bases). TRBV23-1 is reported as an ORF; its role is uncertain. Trimming stripped 0 bases from V and 8 bases from J, with 14 bases between. The CDR3 length is 15 residues. The DNA for the CDR3 is TGCGCCAGCAGTCAATCGCCAGGACTCATGCATGAGCAGTTCTTC. Translated: CASSQSPGLMHEQFF.

DNA of the CDR3: TGTGCCAGCAGTCTCAGGACAGGGCTCCGTGAGCAGTACTTC. It translates to CASSLRTGLREQYF. The chain combines TRBV27 with TRBJ2-7, with TRBD1 matching over 8 bases. Germline V lookup: CDR1 MNHEY, CDR2 SMNVEV (reference sequence). The CDR3 spans 14 residues. The junction had 10 bases not matched to a gene; V was cut back by 5 bases and J by 7 bases.

The chain links TRBV6-5 to TRBJ1-5, with D perhaps TRBD1 (5 bases). This CDR3 has 14 amino acids. The ends were cut back, 6 bases at V and 0 bases at J, with 9 bases in the middle. CDR1 MNHEY and CDR2 SVGAGI come from the germline V gene. In DNA, the CDR3 is TGTGCCAGCAGCCAGGACAATAGCAATCAGCCCCAGCATTTT. Protein product: CASSQDNSNQPQHF.

In nucleotides, the CDR3 is TGCGCCAGCAGCTTGGAGCAGGGATACTCTAATGAGCAGTTCTTC. Amino acid sequence: CASSLEQGYSNEQFF. The chain recombines TRBV5-1 with TRBJ2-1, with D perhaps TRBD1 (5 bases). The CDR3 is 15 amino acids. The V end was cut by 0 bases, the J end by 7 bases, with 14 bases between. CDR1 and CDR2 (germline): SGHRS, YFSETQ.

The chain combines TRBV6-4 with TRBJ2-2; 9 bases line up with TRBD2. The germline V gene has CDR1 MRHNA and CDR2 SNTAGT. Germline trimming cut 0 bases from V and 5 bases from J; bases unmatched to any gene: 4. This CDR3 has 16 residues. CDR3 region: CASSDSSGGETGELFF. CDR3 coding DNA: TGTGCCAGCAGTGACTCTAGCGGGGGTGAAACCGGGGAGCTGTTTTTT.

This chain joins TRBV6-1 and TRBJ2-7, with D perhaps matching TRBD1 (6 bases). The CDR3 contains 14 residues. Trimming cost V 9 bases and J 2 bases, with 17 bases left between them. Germline CDR1 reads MNHNS; CDR2 reads SASEGT. CDR3 residues: CASQPGHGPYEQYF. The CDR3 nucleotides read TGTGCCAGTCAGCCGGGACACGGACCCTACGAGCAGTACTTC.

This clone was seen a single time. The gene calls are TRBV5-5 and TRBJ2-7; weak D call: TRBD2 (5 bases). The CDR3 has 14 amino acids. V was pared by 5 bases and J by 4 bases, with 16 bases between. The germline gives CDR1 SGHKS, CDR2 YYEKEE (reference sequence). The CDR3 sequence: CASSPEGVGYEQYF. The CDR3 bases are TGTGCCAGCAGTCCTGAGGGTGTCGGGTACGAGCAGTACTTC.

The CDR3 coding sequence is TGTGCCAGCAGTTACTCGTCGAAGAGCTCCTACGAGCAGTACTTC. Translation gives CASSYSSKSSYEQYF. This chain joins TRBV6-5 and TRBJ2-7, with D unclear. The length of the CDR3 is 15 residues. Trimming left V 0 bases short and J 0 bases short, with 9 bases between. Per the germline V gene, CDR1 is MNHEY and CDR2 is SVGAGI.